These 19 T cell receptor beta chains originate from one sample sequenced in a study of regulatory T cells in long-lasting Graves disease. Described time point: newly diagnosed GD, antithyroid drugs for less than 3 months. PBMC RNA was the source of the TCR library. According to the study, TCR beta libraries were built with iRepertoire HTBI primers and CDR3-region Arm-PCR. Each CDR3 protein is one row after TCRdb ran MiXCR on the multiplex PCR reads. The sample includes about 220,000 distinct CDR3 sequences, about 16% of them seen just once. Sequencing was performed on peripheral blood mononuclear cells (PBMCs), taken at new diagnosis, from a patient treated with antithyroid drugs. These receptors were taken from a female donor with Graves disease.

Concerning this clonotype: One end of the junction is discordant with germline, which a read error may explain. V and J are TRBV19 and TRBJ1-1; D may be TRBD1 (6 bases). The CDR3 has 14 residues. Germline V gene lookup returns CDR1 LNHDA and CDR2 SQIVND (reference sequence). The CDR3: CVSRYRDGGSEAFF. The CDR3 bases are TGTGTCAGTAGATACAGGGACGGAGGCTCTGAAGCTTTCTTT. Variable domain in full (rest from reference TRBV19 and TRBJ1-1): DGGITQSPKYLFRKEGQNVTLSCEQNLNHDAMYWYRQDPGQGLRLIYYSQIVNDFQKGDIAEGYSVSREKKESFPLTVTSAQKNPTAFYLCVSRYRDGGSEAFFGQGTRLTVV.

There are many counts of this clonotype. The chain recombines TRBV6-2 or TRBV6-3 with TRBJ2-2; D tentatively reads TRBD1 or TRBD2 (6 bases each). V lost 10 bases, J lost 2 bases, and 17 bases lay in between. Germline CDR1 is MNHEY and CDR2 is SVGEGT. This CDR3 comprises 15 residues. CDR3 sequence reads: CATRNGGRNTGELFF. The CDR3 nucleotides read TGTGCCACCCGGAATGGGGGGCGCAACACCGGGGAGCTGTTTTTT.

The chain employs TRBV7-9 and TRBJ1-2; 8 bases match TRBD1. V shed 0 bases and J 6 bases; nucleotides not matched to a gene: 18. This CDR3 spans 19 amino acids. Germline V CDR1 and CDR2: SEHNR, FQNEAQ (reference sequence). DNA of the CDR3: TGTGCCAGCAGCTTAGCGCTTTTAGCTGTGGTGACAGGGGCGGATGGCTACACCTTC. It codes for CASSLALLAVVTGADGYTF.

A note on this clonotype: With a far larger clone one base away, a read error is the likely cause. The chain recombines TRBV30 with TRBJ2-5; D not resolved. This CDR3 spans 14 amino acids. With 3 bases removed from V and 11 bases from J, the gap between germline ends came to 22 bases. Germline CDR1 is GTSNPN and CDR2 is SVGIG (reference sequence). The CDR3 DNA reads as TGTGCCTGGAGGGACGGAAGCTCCTACAATGAGCAGTACTTC. This translates into CAWRDGSSYNEQYF.

Comment on this clonotype: A far larger clone is only one base removed, so a read error is likely. The chain joins TRBV11-1 to TRBJ1-1; 8 positions match TRBD1. CDR3 length: 14 amino acids. Germline loops: CDR1 SGHAT, CDR2 FQDESV (reference sequence). The CDR3 loop reads CASRSTGEGTEALF. DNA of the CDR3: TGTGCCAGCAGGTCGACAGGGGAGGGCACTGAAGCTCTCTTT.

This clonotype was observed many times. V usage is TRBV2 and J usage is TRBJ1-2, with unresolved D. Germline V gene sequence: CDR1 SNHLY, CDR2 FYNNEI. The CDR3 has 14 residues. V was cut by 0 bases and J by 4 bases, with 9 bases left in between. The CDR3, as DNA: TGTGCCAGCAGTGAAGCTGGGCTCAGCTATGGCTACACCTTC. This encodes CASSEAGLSYGYTF.

Many counts were recorded for this clonotype. V gene TRBV9 combines with J gene TRBJ1-2; tentative D call: TRBD1 (5 bases). The germline gives CDR1 SGDLS, CDR2 YYNGEE. The length of the CDR3 is 14 residues. The V gene lost 5 bases and the J gene lost 2 bases, with 13 bases spanning the gap. The CDR3 region is CASSFRGGNYGYTF. The CDR3 region has the DNA TGTGCCAGCAGTTTTAGGGGCGGAAACTATGGCTACACCTTC.

In its sample, this clonotype was seen many times. CDR3 loop: CASSLGQDTGELFF. CDR3 in DNA: TGTGCCAGCAGCTTAGGGCAAGACACCGGGGAGCTGTTTTTT. The gene calls are TRBV11-3 and TRBJ2-2; D is unclear. CDR1 is SGHNT and CDR2 is YENEEA in the germline V gene. The CDR3 is 14 residues long. V was trimmed by 1 base and J by 3 bases, leaving 6 bases between them.

In this sample, this clonotype turned up many times. The V call is TRBV28, the J call TRBJ1-4; D is possibly TRBD1 (6 bases). CDR1 MDHEN and CDR2 SYDVKM come from the germline V gene. Trimming removed 6 bases at V and 3 bases at J, with 17 bases between. The CDR3 is 16 residues long. CDR3: CASSTGGALSNEKLFF. The CDR3 nucleotides read TGTGCCAGCAGCACTGGGGGGGCGCTATCTAATGAAAAACTGTTTTTT.

This clonotype occurred many times. V is TRBV27 and J is TRBJ2-3; 14 bases line up with TRBD2. Trimming at V came to 7 bases and at J to 9 bases, leaving 6 bases not matched to a gene. Germline V gene data show CDR1 as MNHEY and CDR2 as SMNVEV (reference sequence). This CDR3 has 14 residues. The CDR3 reads CASKAGLAGVTQYF. CDR3 DNA: TGTGCCAGCAAGGCGGGACTAGCGGGAGTCACGCAGTATTTT.

This clonotype was counted only a few times. The V and J genes are TRBV5-1 and TRBJ2-2; 15 bases line up with TRBD2. Per the germline V gene, CDR1 is SGHRS and CDR2 is YFSETQ. J was trimmed by 3 bases and V by 6 bases; bases with no gene match: 12. This CDR3 is 19 amino acids long. CDR3 region: CASNPRTSGRASDTGELFF. As DNA, the CDR3 is TGCGCCAGCAACCCACGGACTAGCGGGAGGGCCTCTGACACCGGGGAGCTGTTTTTT. Variable domain in full (rest from reference TRBV5-1 and TRBJ2-2): KAGVTQTPRYLIKTRGQQVTLSCSPISGHRSVSWYQQTPGQGLQFLFEYFSETQRNKGNFPGRFSGRQFSNSRSEMNVSTLELGDSALYLCASNPRTSGRASDTGELFFGEGSRLTVL.

This clonotype was seen a few times. This chain uses TRBV19 with TRBJ2-7, with D possibly being TRBD2 (7 bases). The CDR3 sequence is 15 residues long. V was shortened by 3 bases and J by 4 bases, with 16 bases between the two germline ends. Germline lookup yields CDR1 LNHDA and CDR2 SQIVND (reference sequence). CDR3 sequence: CASSMRGGVRYEQYF. In nucleotides, the CDR3 is TGTGCCAGTAGTATGAGGGGGGGAGTGCGGTACGAGCAGTACTTC.

Points on this clonotype: An end of the junction does not agree with germline; a read error may underlie this. V gene TRBV27 combines with J gene TRBJ1-2, with D perhaps matching TRBD1 (6 bases). The CDR3 loop spans 14 amino acids. Germline CDR1 and CDR2: MNHEY and SMNVEV (reference sequence). The DNA of the CDR3 is TGTGCCAGCAGTCCCGACAGGATTCGCTATGGCCACACCTTC. Residues: CASSPDRIRYGHTF.

Many counts were recorded for this clonotype. CDR3 residues: CASLGDRPTDTQYF. The CDR3 coding sequence is TGTGCCAGTTTAGGAGACAGACCCACAGATACGCAGTATTTT. The V and J genes are TRBV27 and TRBJ2-3; D is possibly TRBD1 (5 bases). Trimming pared 9 bases from V and 2 bases from J, leaving 15 bases between. From germline, CDR1 is MNHEY and CDR2 SMNVEV (reference sequence). The CDR3 has 14 residues.

This clonotype has a count of ten or more. CDR3 loop: CASSYSPGAEAFF. For the CDR3, the DNA is TGTGCCAGCAGTTACTCCCCGGGAGCTGAAGCTTTCTTT. The rearrangement joins TRBV6-2 or TRBV6-3 to TRBJ1-1; no clear D gene. With 0 bases removed from V and 6 bases from J, the gap between germline ends came to 8 bases. Germline lookup yields CDR1 MNHEY and CDR2 SVGEGT. The CDR3 covers 13 residues.

The chain couples TRBV6-1 to TRBJ1-1, with D possibly being TRBD1 (6 bases). Trimming stripped 4 bases from V and 8 bases from J, with 23 bases between. The CDR3 sequence is 16 residues long. Germline-derived CDR1 and CDR2 are MNHNS and SASEGT. As DNA, the CDR3 is TGTGCCAGCAGTGGAGATCCAGGGTCAGGGGCGACCGAAGCTTTCTTT. Amino acid sequence: CASSGDPGSGATEAFF.

Many counts were recorded for this clonotype. The J gene is TRBJ2-1, the V gene TRBV7-9; perhaps TRBD1 as D (5 bases). The V gene lost 6 bases and the J gene lost 3 bases, with 15 bases spanning the gap. CDR1 and CDR2 from the germline V gene are SEHNR and FQNEAQ (reference sequence). The CDR3 is made up of 15 amino acids. The CDR3 is CASSSLGQGYNEQFF. The CDR3 DNA follows: TGTGCCAGCAGTTCACTCGGGCAGGGCTACAATGAGCAGTTCTTC.

The chain combines TRBV24-1 with TRBJ2-7; no clear D gene. V was cut by 3 bases and J by 2 bases, with 7 bases left in between. The CDR3 is 13 residues long. The germline V gene has CDR1 KGHDR and CDR2 SFDVKD. CDR3 nucleotides: TGTGCCACCAGTGATGGAGCTACCTACGAGCAGTACTTC. Amino acid sequence: CATSDGATYEQYF.

This clonotype showed up many times. The V call is TRBV15, the J call TRBJ1-2, with TRBD1 matching over 8 bases. V lost 0 bases, J lost 10 bases, and 4 bases stayed unmatched. Germline lookup yields CDR1 LNHNV and CDR2 YYDKDF (reference sequence). This CDR3 spans 13 amino acids. The CDR3 coding sequence is TGTGCCACCAGCAGAGATGCAGGGGGCATCTACACCTTC. This codes for CATSRDAGGIYTF.